The sequence of this TCR beta chain was determined in a study of blood T cell repertoires in COVID-19. The authors' processing: It was from reference gene primer amplification that nucleated cell counts were estimated. The method was immunoSEQ multiplex PCR; TCRdb's version includes in-frame clones alone and lacks a portion of them. The DNA gave D and trimming, while V, J and clone size come from that table. The table shows around 400,000 clones, with 80% to 90% occurring only once. CDR1 and CDR2 (germline): SNHLY, FYNNEI. The CDR3 runs to 12 residues. V gave up 3 bases and J gave up 12 bases, with 13 bases separating them. This clone was recorded only once.

The chain combines TRBV2 with TRBJ2-3; unclear D gene. The clonotype was recovered from a woman in her 30s with COVID-19, enrolled during active disease. Sequenced: peripheral blood. CDR3 sequence: CASSDQPQVQYF. The DNA of the CDR3 is TGTGCCAGCAGTGATCAACCTCAGGTTCAGTATTTT.